This is a list of T cell receptor beta chains from one sample in a study of blood T cells in healthy people across ages. TCRdb analysed the 5' RACE reads with MiXCR anew, one entry per CDR3 protein. The table records over 750,000 distinct CDR3 sequences, 25% of them present only once. A further study also used this sample, focusing on T cells of mothers and their children.

Sequencing was performed on blood. The receptors were gathered from a boy between 10 and 17 years old in good health. The CDR3 runs from the conserved cysteine through the conserved F or W. Each record gives: J gene, CDR3 length, V gene, D gene, clone size, CDR3 protein, CDR3 DNA. D genes are given only for firm matches. Not every row has a clone size; where given, it reads once, few, many or a size class.

J gene: TRBJ2-2
CDR3 length: 15
V gene: TRBV2
D gene: -
clone size: few
CDR3 protein: CASMGGTKNTGELFF
CDR3 DNA: TGTGCCAGCATGGGTGGGACAAAGAACACCGGGGAGCTGTTTTTT

J gene: TRBJ2-1
CDR3 length: 19
V gene: TRBV25-1
D gene: -
clone size: -
CDR3 protein: CASSVGQEISGMSYNEQFF
CDR3 DNA: TGTGCCAGCAGTGTAGGACAGGAGATTAGCGGGATGAGCTACAATGAGCAGTTCTTC

J gene: TRBJ2-7
CDR3 length: 14
V gene: TRBV6-2/TRBV6-3
D gene: TRBD2
clone size: -
CDR3 protein: CASSYGGDYYEQYF
CDR3 DNA: TGTGCCAGCAGTTACGGGGGGGATTACTACGAGCAGTACTTC

J gene: TRBJ2-7
CDR3 length: 16
V gene: TRBV5-1
D gene: TRBD2
clone size: few
CDR3 protein: CASSLELGRALDEQYF
CDR3 DNA: TGCGCCAGCAGCTTGGAGCTCGGGAGGGCCTTGGACGAGCAGTACTTC

J gene: TRBJ2-3
CDR3 length: 15
V gene: TRBV20-1
D gene: TRBD2
clone size: -
CDR3 protein: CSALRGLAGVNAQYF
CDR3 DNA: TGCAGTGCCCTGCGTGGGCTAGCGGGAGTCAACGCGCAGTATTTT

J gene: TRBJ1-1
CDR3 length: 13
V gene: TRBV5-4
D gene: -
clone size: once
CDR3 protein: CASTTNLGTEAFF
CDR3 DNA: TGTGCCAGCACCACGAACCTGGGGACTGAAGCTTTCTTT

J gene: TRBJ1-2
CDR3 length: 11
V gene: TRBV20-1
D gene: -
clone size: -
CDR3 protein: CSARDKYGYTF
CDR3 DNA: TGCAGTGCTAGAGATAAATATGGCTACACCTTC

J gene: TRBJ2-1
CDR3 length: 14
V gene: TRBV29-1
D gene: TRBD1
clone size: -
CDR3 protein: CSVEGQGVYNEQFF
CDR3 DNA: TGCAGCGTGGAGGGACAGGGTGTGTACAATGAGCAGTTCTTC

J gene: TRBJ2-7
CDR3 length: 14
V gene: TRBV5-4
D gene: -
clone size: -
CDR3 protein: CASSSSEGRDEQYF
CDR3 DNA: TGTGCCAGCAGCTCTTCGGAGGGCCGGGACGAGCAGTACTTC

J gene: TRBJ2-7
CDR3 length: 15
V gene: TRBV7-9
D gene: TRBD2
clone size: -
CDR3 protein: CASSLMTAGGYEQYF
CDR3 DNA: TGTGCCAGCAGCTTAATGACGGCGGGAGGCTACGAGCAGTACTTC

J gene: TRBJ2-4
CDR3 length: 13
V gene: TRBV19
D gene: -
clone size: -
CDR3 protein: CASSIRSTNIQYF
CDR3 DNA: TGTGCCAGTAGTATTCGCAGTACGAACATTCAGTACTTC

J gene: TRBJ2-5
CDR3 length: 17
V gene: TRBV28
D gene: TRBD2
clone size: -
CDR3 protein: CASSVTGTSGIEETQYF
CDR3 DNA: TGTGCCAGCAGTGTAACCGGGACTAGCGGAATAGAAGAGACCCAGTACTTC

J gene: TRBJ1-5
CDR3 length: 14
V gene: TRBV2
D gene: TRBD1
clone size: few
CDR3 protein: CASSSDRGDQPQHF
CDR3 DNA: TGTGCCAGCAGTTCCGACAGGGGCGATCAGCCCCAGCATTTT

J gene: TRBJ2-4
CDR3 length: 13
V gene: TRBV20-1
D gene: -
clone size: few
CDR3 protein: CSARDQGQYIQYF
CDR3 DNA: TGCAGTGCTAGAGATCAAGGACAGTACATTCAGTACTTC

J gene: TRBJ2-3
CDR3 length: 16
V gene: TRBV11-1
D gene: TRBD2
clone size: -
CDR3 protein: CASSSETSGLTDTQYF
CDR3 DNA: TGTGCCAGCAGCTCCGAGACTAGCGGCCTCACAGATACGCAGTATTTT

J gene: TRBJ2-5
CDR3 length: 14
V gene: TRBV29-1
D gene: -
clone size: -
CDR3 protein: CSVAGGAGVETQYF
CDR3 DNA: TGCAGCGTTGCAGGAGGGGCAGGGGTAGAGACCCAGTACTTC

J gene: TRBJ2-5
CDR3 length: 13
V gene: TRBV7-9
D gene: -
clone size: -
CDR3 protein: CASSSWTRETQYF
CDR3 DNA: TGTGCCAGCAGTTCTTGGACCCGTGAGACCCAGTACTTC

J gene: TRBJ1-6
CDR3 length: 13
V gene: TRBV6-5
D gene: -
clone size: few
CDR3 protein: CASWGAEGPPLHF
CDR3 DNA: TGTGCCAGTTGGGGGGCTGAGGGGCCACCCCTCCACTTT

J gene: TRBJ1-3
CDR3 length: 17
V gene: TRBV7-8
D gene: -
clone size: -
CDR3 protein: CASSLDRQYRSGNTIYF
CDR3 DNA: TGTGCCAGCAGCTTAGACAGACAGTATCGCTCTGGAAACACCATATATTTT

J gene: TRBJ1-1
CDR3 length: 15
V gene: TRBV28
D gene: -
clone size: -
CDR3 protein: CASSFWTEKNTEAFF
CDR3 DNA: TGTGCCAGCAGTTTTTGGACGGAAAAAAACACTGAAGCTTTCTTT

J gene: TRBJ2-7
CDR3 length: 14
V gene: TRBV29-1
D gene: -
clone size: once
CDR3 protein: CSITRDLGPYEQYF
CDR3 DNA: TGCAGCATAACACGGGACTTGGGTCCCTACGAGCAGTACTTC

J gene: TRBJ1-3
CDR3 length: 14
V gene: TRBV9
D gene: -
clone size: few
CDR3 protein: CASSVGDSGNTIYF
CDR3 DNA: TGTGCCAGCAGCGTAGGGGACTCTGGGAACACCATATATTTT

J gene: TRBJ2-7
CDR3 length: 12
V gene: TRBV28
D gene: -
clone size: few
CDR3 protein: CVSSFSAYEQYF
CDR3 DNA: TGTGTCAGCAGTTTTTCGGCCTACGAGCAGTACTTC

J gene: TRBJ2-3
CDR3 length: 17
V gene: TRBV28
D gene: -
clone size: few
CDR3 protein: CASSSPRTHASTDTQYF
CDR3 DNA: TGTGCCAGCAGTTCCCCCCGGACTCATGCTAGCACAGATACGCAGTATTTT

J gene: TRBJ2-5
CDR3 length: 16
V gene: TRBV7-3
D gene: TRBD2
clone size: few
CDR3 protein: CASSLTAGGPLETQYF
CDR3 DNA: TGTGCCAGCAGCTTAACGGCGGGAGGGCCGCTCGAGACCCAGTACTTC

J gene: TRBJ2-5
CDR3 length: 13
V gene: TRBV6-6
D gene: TRBD2
clone size: many
CDR3 protein: CASTPAGRETQYF
CDR3 DNA: TGTGCCAGCACTCCAGCGGGAAGGGAGACCCAGTACTTC

J gene: TRBJ2-7
CDR3 length: 20
V gene: TRBV11-1
D gene: -
clone size: -
CDR3 protein: CASSLLEQGASGPVSYEQYF
CDR3 DNA: TGTGCCAGCAGCTTACTCGAACAGGGAGCTAGCGGTCCTGTCTCCTACGAGCAGTACTTC

J gene: TRBJ2-3
CDR3 length: 16
V gene: TRBV7-2
D gene: TRBD2
clone size: few
CDR3 protein: CASSRGLAGNTDTQYF
CDR3 DNA: TGTGCCAGCAGCAGGGGACTAGCGGGAAACACAGATACGCAGTATTTT

J gene: TRBJ2-7
CDR3 length: 16
V gene: TRBV3-1
D gene: TRBD2
clone size: -
CDR3 protein: CASSQVQPAGVAEQYF
CDR3 DNA: TGTGCCAGCAGCCAAGTCCAGCCAGCGGGAGTGGCCGAGCAGTACTTC

J gene: TRBJ2-5
CDR3 length: 14
V gene: TRBV6-1
D gene: TRBD2
clone size: -
CDR3 protein: CASSPGTRYETQYF
CDR3 DNA: TGTGCCAGCAGTCCCGGGACTAGATACGAGACCCAGTACTTC

J gene: TRBJ2-7
CDR3 length: 13
V gene: TRBV7-2
D gene: -
clone size: -
CDR3 protein: CASSLEFMYEQYF
CDR3 DNA: TGTGCCAGCAGCTTAGAATTTATGTACGAGCAGTACTTC

J gene: TRBJ1-5
CDR3 length: 15
V gene: TRBV6-6
D gene: TRBD1
clone size: -
CDR3 protein: CASSSGQSYNQPQHF
CDR3 DNA: TGTGCCAGCTCCTCGGGACAGTCCTACAATCAGCCCCAGCATTTT

J gene: TRBJ2-7
CDR3 length: 13
V gene: TRBV29-1
D gene: TRBD2
clone size: few
CDR3 protein: CSASGAGKVEQYF
CDR3 DNA: TGCAGCGCCTCCGGAGCGGGAAAGGTCGAGCAGTACTTC

J gene: TRBJ1-2
CDR3 length: 15
V gene: TRBV6-6
D gene: -
clone size: -
CDR3 protein: CASRSSEQRPYGYTF
CDR3 DNA: TGTGCCAGCCGTTCGTCCGAACAGCGACCTTATGGCTACACCTTC

J gene: TRBJ2-7
CDR3 length: 11
V gene: TRBV20-1
D gene: -
clone size: few
CDR3 protein: CSASVAAEQYF
CDR3 DNA: TGCAGTGCTAGTGTGGCGGCGGAGCAGTACTTC

J gene: TRBJ1-5
CDR3 length: 13
V gene: TRBV4-3
D gene: -
clone size: -
CDR3 protein: CASSQVRGQPQHF
CDR3 DNA: TGCGCCAGCAGCCAAGTCCGGGGCCAGCCCCAGCATTTT

J gene: TRBJ2-7
CDR3 length: 14
V gene: TRBV12-3/TRBV12-4
D gene: TRBD1
clone size: -
CDR3 protein: CASCLRDRGPEQYF
CDR3 DNA: TGTGCCAGCTGCCTCCGGGACAGGGGACCCGAGCAGTACTTC

J gene: TRBJ1-4
CDR3 length: 16
V gene: TRBV4-1
D gene: -
clone size: once
CDR3 protein: CASSQDEGGSNEKLFF
CDR3 DNA: TGCGCCAGCAGCCAAGATGAAGGAGGCTCAAATGAAAAACTGTTTTTT

J gene: TRBJ1-3
CDR3 length: 13
V gene: TRBV29-1
D gene: -
clone size: -
CDR3 protein: CSVIQGSGNTIYF
CDR3 DNA: TGCAGCGTTATACAGGGCTCTGGAAACACCATATATTTT

J gene: TRBJ2-5
CDR3 length: 15
V gene: TRBV11-2
D gene: TRBD1
clone size: -
CDR3 protein: CASSLDLAGGETQYF
CDR3 DNA: TGTGCCAGCAGCTTAGATCTGGCAGGGGGAGAGACCCAGTACTTC

J gene: TRBJ1-1
CDR3 length: 13
V gene: TRBV5-1
D gene: -
clone size: few
CDR3 protein: CASTTGSNTEAFF
CDR3 DNA: TGCGCCAGCACCACCGGATCGAACACTGAAGCTTTCTTT